A single sample is the source of the 17 T cell receptor beta chains below, sequenced in a study of blood T cell repertoires in COVID-19. The method was immunoSEQ multiplex PCR; TCRdb's version includes in-frame clones alone and lacks a portion of them. The sample yields some 230,000 clones, about nine tenths seen once. Specimen: peripheral blood. The receptors were sampled from a man aged 25-45 years who had recovered from COVID-19.

The chain employs TRBV25-1 and TRBJ2-3; 13 bases are shared with TRBD2. This CDR3 contains 16 residues. In germline, CDR1 is MGHDK, CDR2 SYGVNS. Germline trimming cut 6 bases from V and 2 bases from J; bases unmatched to any gene: 5. This CDR3 is CASRTSGGKPTDTQYF. DNA of the CDR3: TGTGCCAGCAGGACTAGCGGGGGGAAACCCACAGATACGCAGTATTTT.

The chain recombines TRBV6-6 with TRBJ2-5, with D possibly being TRBD2 (7 bases). From germline, CDR1 is MNHNY and CDR2 SVGAGI (reference sequence). The length of the CDR3 is 13 residues. V was pared by 11 bases and J by 5 bases, with 18 bases between. The CDR3 sequence: CAASGGARETQYF. The CDR3, as DNA: TGTGCCGCATCTGGGGGGGCTCGGGAGACCCAGTACTTC.

The chain carries TRBV19 and TRBJ2-7, with 8 bases that match TRBD1. From germline, CDR1 is LNHDA and CDR2 SQIVND (reference sequence). Trimming took 4 bases from V and 4 from J; bases not matched to a gene: 3. CDR3 length equals 13 residues. CDR3 sequence (DNA): TGTGCCAGTAGTAAGGACAGGGCGTACGAGCAGTACTTC. Encoded protein: CASSKDRAYEQYF.

This sequence joins TRBV4-1 and TRBJ1-3; unclear D gene. Trimming removed 2 bases from V and 1 base from J, with 6 bases in between. Germline CDR1 and CDR2: MGHRA and YSYEKL. CDR3 length equals 14 residues. This CDR3 reads CASSQPGSGNTIYF. In DNA, the CDR3 is TGCGCCAGCAGCCAACCAGGATCTGGAAACACCATATATTTT.

V usage is TRBV28 and J usage is TRBJ2-1, with D possibly TRBD2 on 6 matching bases. V lost 4 bases, J lost 8 bases, and 12 bases lay in between. The CDR3 runs to 13 residues. In germline, CDR1 is MDHEN, CDR2 SYDVKM. CDR3 DNA: TGTGCCAGCAGTTCGACTAGGTTGGATGAGCAGTTCTTC. Translating gives CASSSTRLDEQFF.

The J gene is TRBJ2-7, the V gene TRBV11-2, with no clear D. This CDR3 has 13 residues. V gave up 2 bases and J gave up 6 bases, with 11 bases separating them. CDR1 is SGHAT, CDR2 FQNNGV, per germline. In nucleotides, the CDR3 is TGTGCCAGCAGCTTACCGGTCGTTCGCGAGCAGTACTTC. This gives the protein CASSLPVVREQYF.

The chain is built from TRBV5-4 and TRBJ2-2; the D gene is possibly TRBD1 (6 bases). Trimming took 0 bases from V and 4 from J, leaving 10 bases between them. CDR1 and CDR2 (germline): SGHNT, YYREEE (reference sequence). CDR3 length: 15 amino acids. The CDR3 here is CASSLGQAFTGELFF. CDR3 DNA: TGTGCCAGCAGCTTGGGACAGGCGTTCACCGGGGAGCTGTTTTTT.

The chain carries TRBV6-2 or TRBV6-3 and TRBJ2-5; tentative D call: TRBD1 (6 bases). V gave up 6 bases and J gave up 0 bases, with 17 bases separating them. Germline V gene lookup returns CDR1 MNHEY and CDR2 SVGEGT. The CDR3 is 16 amino acids. In DNA, the CDR3 is TGTGCCAGCAGCTGGACAGTAGTTATGTACCAAGAGACCCAGTACTTC. Translating gives CASSWTVVMYQETQYF.

The V and J genes are TRBV18 and TRBJ1-2, with a tentative D call TRBD1 (5 bases). The CDR3 runs 15 residues. Trimming removed 0 bases from V and 0 bases from J, with 8 bases in between. Germline assignment: CDR1 KGHSH and CDR2 LQKENI. The CDR3 bases are TGTGCCAGCTCACCACCGGCAGGGACTAACTATGGCTACACCTTC. It codes for CASSPPAGTNYGYTF.

The CDR3: CASSQVVSTGPEAFF. CDR3 in DNA: TGCGCCAGCAGCCAAGTGGTGTCGACAGGGCCTGAAGCTTTCTTT. The chain uses TRBV4-3 and TRBJ1-1; 7 bases are a match to TRBD1. CDR1 and CDR2 from the germline V gene are LGHNA and YSLEER. Trimming removed 1 base from V and 6 bases from J; junction bases left unmatched: 8. This CDR3 spans 15 amino acids.

The chain recombines TRBV9 with TRBJ1-2, with 7 bases that match TRBD1. There are 13 residues in the CDR3. Germline V CDR1 and CDR2: SGDLS, YYNGEE. V lost 0 bases, J lost 7 bases, and 3 bases stayed unmatched. The CDR3 is CASSVVDRSGYTF. The CDR3 DNA follows: TGTGCCAGCAGCGTAGTGGACAGGTCTGGCTACACCTTC.

The chain employs TRBV6-5 and TRBJ2-7; 8 nucleotides agree with TRBD1. Germline values: CDR1 MNHEY, CDR2 SVGAGI. The CDR3 is 16 residues long. The V segment lost 0 bases and the J segment 4 bases; nucleotides outside the gene matches: 8. The CDR3: CASSYSAQGARYEQYF. CDR3 coding DNA: TGTGCCAGCAGTTACTCGGCGCAGGGGGCACGGTACGAGCAGTACTTC.

The chain uses TRBV6-5 and TRBJ1-5, with D tentatively TRBD1 (6 bases). Germline V lookup: CDR1 MNHEY, CDR2 SVGAGI. The CDR3 has 16 amino acids. The ends were cut back, 0 bases at V and 2 bases at J, with 11 bases in the middle. The CDR3 bases are TGTGCCAGCAGTTACTCTACAGGGAAGGGCAATCAGCCCCAGCATTTT. Translating it yields CASSYSTGKGNQPQHF.

This chain joins TRBV19 and TRBJ1-5, with D unclear. V dropped 5 bases and J dropped 0 bases, with 8 bases sitting between them. The germline V gene has CDR1 LNHDA and CDR2 SQIVND (reference sequence). The CDR3 spans 14 residues. As DNA, the CDR3 is TGTGCCAGTAGTGGCCGGGATAGCAATCAGCCCCAGCATTTT. Amino acid sequence: CASSGRDSNQPQHF.

The chain joins TRBV7-2 to TRBJ1-3; no clear D gene. Deletions cut 5 bases from V and 0 bases from J, with 14 bases between. The CDR3 consists of 16 residues. Germline-derived CDR1 and CDR2 are SGHTA and FQGNSA. The CDR3 reads CASSLPPPVSGNTIYF. The CDR3 coding sequence is TGTGCCAGCAGCCTCCCTCCCCCAGTCTCTGGAAACACCATATATTTT.

The rearrangement links TRBV19 to TRBJ1-5; D unresolved. Germline CDR1 is LNHDA and CDR2 is SQIVND (reference sequence). This CDR3 comprises 15 residues. V was pared by 3 bases and J by 3 bases, with 12 bases between. CDR3 loop: CASSIWAGPNQPQHF. CDR3 coding DNA: TGTGCCAGTAGTATTTGGGCAGGCCCCAATCAGCCCCAGCATTTT. Together with reference TRBV19 and TRBJ1-5, the CDR3 gives the full variable domain: DGGITQSPKYLFRKEGQNVTLSCEQNLNHDAMYWYRQDPGQGLRLIYYSQIVNDFQKGDIAEGYSVSREKKESFPLTVTSAQKNPTAFYLCASSIWAGPNQPQHFGDGTRLSIL.

The chain joins TRBV19 to TRBJ2-7, with D tentatively TRBD1 (6 bases). CDR3 length: 15 amino acids. The germline V gene has CDR1 LNHDA and CDR2 SQIVND (reference sequence). V was pared by 4 bases and J by 2 bases, with 15 bases between. The CDR3: CASSTSDSRAYEQYF. The CDR3 nucleotides are TGTGCCAGTAGTACCTCGGACAGCAGAGCCTACGAGCAGTACTTC.